What follows describes a single TCR beta chain. Roughly 10 milliliters of peripheral blood were drawn from each donor. The data are from a study of blood T cells in healthy people across ages. Germline CDR1 is SGHAT and CDR2 is FQNNGV. The V gene end was trimmed by 5 bases and the J gene end by 5 bases; junction bases not matched to a gene: 3. The CDR3 is made up of 14 amino acids. Primed by a sample-barcoded 5' primer and a J-beta primer mix, a second PCR proceeded for about 7 to 11 cycles. TCRdb re-analysed the 5' RACE reads in MiXCR, keeping a single row per CDR3 protein. Of about 760,000 distinct CDR3 sequences detected, roughly 25% appear once; the ten largest clones hold 9% to 9.5%. A further study also used this sample, focusing on T cells of mothers and their children. That work contributes: Sample barcodes plus 2-4 random nucleotides came from the M1S primer.

The sequence derives from a boy aged 5-17 years in good health. The sequenced sample was blood. The chain employs TRBV11-2 and TRBJ2-7; TRBD2 matches 13 bases. The CDR3 DNA follows: TGTGCCAGCAGCACCGGGACTAGCGGGGACGAGCAGTACTTC. Amino acids: CASSTGTSGDEQYF.